Below are 4 T cell receptor beta chains sequenced from a single sample in a study of T cell responses to AZD1222 COVID-19 vaccine. TCRdb's copy holds only in-frame clones and misses some; the assay was immunoSEQ multiplex PCR. This table holds 110,000 to 150,000 clones, 80% to 95% found once. The sequencing used peripheral blood, collected on day 0 of AZD1222 vaccination. The source of these receptors is an adult in good health.

The V and J genes are TRBV7-9 and TRBJ1-3; the match to TRBD1 covers 8 bases. The CDR3 covers 18 residues. The ends lost 6 bases at V and 0 bases at J; junction bases unmatched: 13. CDR1 is SEHNR, CDR2 FQNEAQ, per germline (reference sequence). Written as DNA, the CDR3 is TGTGCCAGCAGTCGACCGACCGGGACAGGTTTCTCTGGAAACACCATATATTTT. Translated: CASSRPTGTGFSGNTIYF.

As DNA, the CDR3 is TGTGCCAGCAGCCAAGGAACGGGAGGTTTTGGAAATGAGCAGTTCTTC. Amino acid sequence: CASSQGTGGFGNEQFF. The V and J genes are TRBV3-1 (or the pseudogene TRBV3-2) and TRBJ2-1, with 7 bases aligning to TRBD2. Germline V gene lookup returns CDR1 LGHDT and CDR2 YNNKEL (reference sequence). The CDR3 spans 16 residues. With 1 base clipped from V and 7 bases from J, the junction kept 10 bases outside the gene matches.

J is TRBJ2-3 and V is TRBV9; TRBD2 matches at 10 bases. After removal of 3 bases from V and 1 base from J, the junction contained 2 bases not matched to a gene. Germline V gene sequence: CDR1 SGDLS, CDR2 YYNGEE. The CDR3 runs to 15 residues. In DNA form, the CDR3 reads TGTGCCAGCAGCGCCGGACTAGCGGGCACAGATACGCAGTATTTT. Translated, it gives CASSAGLAGTDTQYF.

The gene calls are TRBV9 and TRBJ1-3; tentatively, D is TRBD1 (5 bases). Germline values: CDR1 SGDLS, CDR2 YYNGEE. V dropped 0 bases and J dropped 4 bases, with 11 bases sitting between them. This CDR3 is 15 amino acids long. CDR3 protein: CASSVEGDSGNTIYF. The CDR3 DNA reads as TGTGCCAGCAGCGTAGAAGGGGATTCGGGAAACACCATATATTTT.